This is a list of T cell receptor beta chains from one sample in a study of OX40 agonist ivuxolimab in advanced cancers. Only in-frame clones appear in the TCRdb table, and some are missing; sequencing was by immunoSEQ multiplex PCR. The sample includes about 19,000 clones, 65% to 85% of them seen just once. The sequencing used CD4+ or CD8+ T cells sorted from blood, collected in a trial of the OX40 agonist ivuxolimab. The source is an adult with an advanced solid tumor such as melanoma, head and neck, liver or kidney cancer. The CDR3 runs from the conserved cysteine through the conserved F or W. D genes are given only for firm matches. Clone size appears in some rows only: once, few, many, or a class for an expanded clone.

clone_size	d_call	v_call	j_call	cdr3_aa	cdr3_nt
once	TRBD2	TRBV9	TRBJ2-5	CASSVGGAPQETQYF	TGTGCCAGCAGCGTCGGGGGGGCCCCCCAAGAGACCCAGTACTTC
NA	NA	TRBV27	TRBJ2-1	CASSVGAGTDNEQFF	TGTGCCAGCAGTGTAGGAGCGGGGACAGACAATGAGCAGTTCTTC
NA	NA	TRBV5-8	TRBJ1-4	CASSLIATNEKLFF	TGTGCCAGCAGCTTGATAGCAACTAATGAAAAACTGTTTTTT
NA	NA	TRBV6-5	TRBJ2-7	CASSYPGEGGSYEQYF	TGTGCCAGCAGTTACCCTGGGGAGGGGGGCTCCTACGAGCAGTACTTC
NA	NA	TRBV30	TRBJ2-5	CAWSQHFRQETQYF	TGTGCCTGGAGTCAGCATTTCCGACAAGAGACCCAGTACTTC
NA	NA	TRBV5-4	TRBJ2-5	CASSLPGGETQYF	TGTGCCAGCAGCTTGCCCGGGGGTGAGACCCAGTACTTC
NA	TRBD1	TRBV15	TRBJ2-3	CATRPGQGVGTQYF	TGTGCCACCAGGCCGGGACAGGGGGTGGGTACGCAGTATTTT
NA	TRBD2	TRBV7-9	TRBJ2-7	CASSSGTREQYF	TGTGCCAGCAGCTCCGGGACTAGGGAGCAGTACTTC
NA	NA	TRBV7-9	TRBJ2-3	CASSQQSDTQYF	TGTGCCAGCAGCCAGCAATCGGATACGCAGTATTTT
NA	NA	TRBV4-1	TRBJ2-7	CASSQGGGGTYEQYF	TGCGCCAGCAGCCAAGGGGGAGGGGGGACCTACGAGCAGTACTTC
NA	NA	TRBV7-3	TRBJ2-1	CASSPGGTYNEQFF	TGTGCCAGCAGCCCAGGTGGGACCTACAATGAGCAGTTCTTC
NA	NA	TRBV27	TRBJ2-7	CASSLGRLSYEQYF	TGTGCCAGCAGTTTGGGACGGCTCTCCTACGAGCAGTACTTC
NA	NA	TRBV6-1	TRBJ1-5	CASSEGWGQPQHF	TGTGCCAGCAGTGAAGGTTGGGGTCAGCCCCAGCATTTT
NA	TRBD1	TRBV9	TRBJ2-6	CASSDTGGRMSGANVLTF	TGTGCCAGCAGCGACACAGGGGGCAGAATGTCCGGGGCCAACGTCCTGACTTTC
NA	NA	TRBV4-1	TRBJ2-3	CASSQDPGSTDTQYF	TGCGCCAGCAGCCAAGATCCCGGCTCCACAGATACGCAGTATTTT
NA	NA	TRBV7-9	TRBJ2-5	CASSPGGRGQETQYF	TGTGCCAGCAGCCCGGGAGGCAGGGGCCAAGAGACCCAGTACTTC
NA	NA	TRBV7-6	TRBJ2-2	CASSLAGELFF	TGTGCCAGCAGCTTGGCCGGGGAGCTGTTTTTT
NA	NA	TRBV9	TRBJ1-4	CASSADGVNEKLFF	TGTGCCAGCAGCGCGGACGGGGTTAATGAAAAACTGTTTTTT
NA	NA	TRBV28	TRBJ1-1	CASTLLPTNTEAFF	TGTGCCAGCACCCTCCTTCCGACGAACACTGAAGCTTTCTTT
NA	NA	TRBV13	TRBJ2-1	CASSLGGFEQFF	TGTGCCAGCAGCTTAGGGGGATTTGAGCAGTTCTTC
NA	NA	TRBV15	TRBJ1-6	CATSPLLPGPRRSPLHF	TGTGCCACCAGTCCCTTACTTCCGGGACCACGGAGGTCGCCCCTCCACTTT
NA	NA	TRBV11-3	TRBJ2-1	CASTGEQFF	TGTGCCAGCACCGGGGAGCAGTTCTTC
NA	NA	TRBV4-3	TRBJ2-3	CASSQDRYGGDTQYF	TGCGCCAGCAGCCAAGATAGGTACGGTGGAGATACGCAGTATTTT
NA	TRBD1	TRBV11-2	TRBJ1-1	CASSPPGQAVLF	TGTGCCAGCAGCCCGCCAGGACAGGCGGTACTGTTT
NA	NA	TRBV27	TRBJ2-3	CASSLSSWSTDTQYF	TGTGCCAGCAGTTTATCGTCCTGGAGCACAGATACGCAGTATTTT
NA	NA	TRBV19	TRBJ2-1	CASILTGTSWAGEQFF	TGTGCCAGTATTCTAACCGGGACATCCTGGGCGGGTGAGCAGTTCTTC
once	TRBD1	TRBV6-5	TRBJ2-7	CAIRDRDGDEQYF	TGTGCCATACGGGACAGGGATGGGGACGAGCAGTACTTC
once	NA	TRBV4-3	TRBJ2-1	CASASTAYSYNEQFF	TGCGCCAGCGCGTCGACAGCTTACTCCTACAATGAGCAGTTCTTC